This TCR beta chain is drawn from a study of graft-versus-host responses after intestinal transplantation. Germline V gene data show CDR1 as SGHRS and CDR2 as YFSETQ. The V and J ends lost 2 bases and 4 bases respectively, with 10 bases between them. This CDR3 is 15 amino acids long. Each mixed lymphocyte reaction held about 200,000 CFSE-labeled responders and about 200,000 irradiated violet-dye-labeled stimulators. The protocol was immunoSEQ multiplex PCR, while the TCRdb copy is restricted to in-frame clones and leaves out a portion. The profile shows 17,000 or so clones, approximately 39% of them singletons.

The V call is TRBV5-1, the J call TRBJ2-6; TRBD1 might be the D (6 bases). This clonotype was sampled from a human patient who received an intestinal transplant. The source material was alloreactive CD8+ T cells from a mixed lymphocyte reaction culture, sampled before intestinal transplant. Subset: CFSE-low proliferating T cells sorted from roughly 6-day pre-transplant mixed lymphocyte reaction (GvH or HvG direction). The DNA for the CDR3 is TGCGCCAGCAGCTTCCACAGGGCGGGGGCCAACGTCCTGACTTTC. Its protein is CASSFHRAGANVLTF.